This TCR beta chain was identified during a study of blood T cell repertoires in COVID-19 (dated by TCRdb to the early 2020s). The study in broad terms: Samples from collaborators originated in the United States, Italy and Spain and spanned both the acute and convalescent phases of COVID-19. The prospective study material was composed of cDNA or gDNA derived from T cells, B-cell-depleted T cells, or PBMCs. Deeply sampled blood TCRbeta repertoires from subjects exposed to, actively infected with, or recovered from COVID-19 were included in the dataset. The repertoires were released in a freely available public database meant as a resource for research on the immune response to SARS-CoV-2. Samples were obtained from the ongoing ImmuneRACE study (first 160 participants) and from over 1,000 subjects provided by 6 global collaborators. Sample metadata almost always included a de-identified subject ID, COVID-19 status, age in years and sex. Where HLA class I and class II types were available, the types were taken from metadata supplied by the sample provider, not from assay-based typing.

Comment on this clone: The antigen it recognizes is unknown. No base quality values were provided; no much bigger clone lies one nucleotide off.

Overall study results and their limits: How much clinical and demographic metadata was included differed by source and by participant, and the metadata was provided uncurated.

Trimming costs V 7 bases and J 7 bases, and their ends lie 17 bases apart. Measured from the cysteine to the phenylalanine, the CDR3 is 13 residues long. Only the CDR3 part of the read is kept: 39 bases, read in frame from the first base. Reading the germline V gene gives CDR1 MNHEY and CDR2 SVGAGI. Each collaborating institution followed its own protocols to collect whole blood in K2EDTA tubes. For TCRbeta analysis, collaborator samples were shipped as frozen whole blood, as isolated PBMCs, or as DNA extracted from either sample type. TCRbeta CDR3 regions were amplified from genomic DNA using the immunoSEQ Assay, a bias-controlled multiplex PCR. Per the authors' processing: The number of nucleated cells in each sample was estimated by amplification of reference gene primers within the assay. Sequence reads were collapsed and filtered to measure the absolute abundance of every unique TCRbeta CDR3 rearrangement. For each sample, productive Simpson clonality was calculated as the square root of Simpson's diversity index across productive rearrangements. The source is immuneACCESS, and TCRdb retained only in-frame sequences with V and J called. Part of the clones is not carried over; for the studies checked, unresolved V genes explain less than half of this, and the remainder is unexplained. V and J calls and clone size are copied from that table; D and trimming were computed from the DNA. This sample holds 110,000 or so clones; around 90% were observed only once. Roughly 8% of the sample belongs to the ten largest clones.

The rearrangement joined TRBV6-5 to TRBJ2-7; the best D guess is TRBD2, with 6 bases matching. This TCR came from a human donor in a cohort sampled during active COVID-19. The material sequenced was peripheral blood. Here is the DNA: TGTGCCAGCACGGCGGGGACCCCAGGGGAGCAGTACTTC. Its protein product is CASTAGTPGEQYF.